Sequencing of this T cell receptor (beta chain) was carried out in a study of blood T cell dynamics during melanoma immunotherapy. Broader study findings: Whether repertoire-driving clones were melanoma-specific could not be determined. Unlike progressors, later disease-control patients had W3 repertoires gaining clonality or diversity.

Time point: pre-treatment baseline. A fixed DNA input of around 0.35 ug was used per bulk PBMC sample. Only in-frame clones appear in the TCRdb table, and some are missing; sequencing was by immunoSEQ multiplex PCR. Here the sample spans more than 15,000 clones, 83% being singletons. Notes on this clone: Its antigen remains unknown.

In germline, CDR1 is MNHEY, CDR2 SVGAGI. Unmatched junction bases numbered 5, after V lost 2 bases and J lost 4 bases. The CDR3 loop spans 16 amino acids. The origin of this receptor is a human donor with melanoma. V is TRBV6-5 and J is TRBJ2-2; TRBD2 matches 9 bases. The source material was blood, sampled from a patient treated with checkpoint blockade. The CDR3 DNA reads TGTGCCAGCAGTTACGATCCAGCGGGAGGCACCGGGGAGCTGTTTTTT. Protein: CASSYDPAGGTGELFF.